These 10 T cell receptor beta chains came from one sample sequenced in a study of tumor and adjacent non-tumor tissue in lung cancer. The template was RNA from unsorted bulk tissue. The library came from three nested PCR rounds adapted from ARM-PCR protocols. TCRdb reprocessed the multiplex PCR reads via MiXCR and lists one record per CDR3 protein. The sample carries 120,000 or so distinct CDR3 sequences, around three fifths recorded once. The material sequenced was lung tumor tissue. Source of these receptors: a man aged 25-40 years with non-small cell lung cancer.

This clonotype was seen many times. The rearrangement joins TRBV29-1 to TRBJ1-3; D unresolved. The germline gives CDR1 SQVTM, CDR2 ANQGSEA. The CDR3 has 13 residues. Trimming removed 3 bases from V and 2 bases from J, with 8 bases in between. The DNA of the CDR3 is TGCAGCGTTGAGAAGGATACTGGAAACACCATATATTTT. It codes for CSVEKDTGNTIYF. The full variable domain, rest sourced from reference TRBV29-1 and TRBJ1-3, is SAVISQKPSRDICQRGTSLTIQCQVDSQVTMMFWYRQQPGQSLTLIATANQGSEATYESGFVIDKFPISRPNLTFSTLTVSNMSPEDSSIYLCSVEKDTGNTIYFGEGSWLTVV.

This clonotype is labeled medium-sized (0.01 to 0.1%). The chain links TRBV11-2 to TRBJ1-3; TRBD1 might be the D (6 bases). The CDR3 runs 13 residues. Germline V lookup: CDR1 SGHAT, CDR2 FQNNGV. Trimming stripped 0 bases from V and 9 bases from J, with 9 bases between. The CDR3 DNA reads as TGTGCCAGCAGCTTAGAGACAGGAGGCACCATATATTTT. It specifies CASSLETGGTIYF.

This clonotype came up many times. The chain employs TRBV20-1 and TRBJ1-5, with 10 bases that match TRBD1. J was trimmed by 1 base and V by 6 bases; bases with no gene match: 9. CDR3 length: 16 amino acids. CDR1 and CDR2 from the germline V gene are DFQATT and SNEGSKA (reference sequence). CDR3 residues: CSARRTGGRSNQPQHF. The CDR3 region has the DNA TGCAGTGCGCGCCGGACAGGGGGTAGGAGCAATCAGCCCCAGCATTTT.

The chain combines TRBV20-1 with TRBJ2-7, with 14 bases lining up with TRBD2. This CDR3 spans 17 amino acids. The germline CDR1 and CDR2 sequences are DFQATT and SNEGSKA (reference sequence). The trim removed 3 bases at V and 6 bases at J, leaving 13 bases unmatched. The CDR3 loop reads CSASLGTSGRVWREQYF. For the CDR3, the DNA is TGCAGTGCTAGCCTTGGGACTAGCGGGAGAGTCTGGCGCGAGCAGTACTTC.

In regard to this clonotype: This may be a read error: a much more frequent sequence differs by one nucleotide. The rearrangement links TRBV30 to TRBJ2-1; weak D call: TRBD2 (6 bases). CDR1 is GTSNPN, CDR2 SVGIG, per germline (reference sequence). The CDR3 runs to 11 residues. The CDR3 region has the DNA TGTGTCTTCGGGACTCCCCGTGAGCAGTTCTTC. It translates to CVFGTPREQFF.

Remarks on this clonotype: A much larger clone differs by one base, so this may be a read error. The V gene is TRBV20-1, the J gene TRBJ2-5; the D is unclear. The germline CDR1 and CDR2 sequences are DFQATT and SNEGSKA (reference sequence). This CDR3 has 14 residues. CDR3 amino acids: CSARSLRLQETRYF. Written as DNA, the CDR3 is TGCAGTGCTAGAAGCCTACGGCTCCAAGAGACCCGGTACTTC.

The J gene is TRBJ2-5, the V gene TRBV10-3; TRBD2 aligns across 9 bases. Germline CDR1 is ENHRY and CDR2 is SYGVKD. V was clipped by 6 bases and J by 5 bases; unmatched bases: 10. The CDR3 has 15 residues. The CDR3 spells CAIRALGSGGETQYF. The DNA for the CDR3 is TGTGCCATCAGGGCACTGGGTAGCGGGGGTGAGACCCAGTACTTC.

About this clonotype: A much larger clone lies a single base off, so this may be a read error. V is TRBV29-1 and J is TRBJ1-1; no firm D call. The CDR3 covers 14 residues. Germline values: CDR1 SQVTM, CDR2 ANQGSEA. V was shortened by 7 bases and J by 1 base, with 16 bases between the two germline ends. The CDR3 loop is CSGEGSIANTEAFF. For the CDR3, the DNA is TGCAGCGGTGAGGGTTCAATAGCGAACACTGAAGCTTTCTTT.

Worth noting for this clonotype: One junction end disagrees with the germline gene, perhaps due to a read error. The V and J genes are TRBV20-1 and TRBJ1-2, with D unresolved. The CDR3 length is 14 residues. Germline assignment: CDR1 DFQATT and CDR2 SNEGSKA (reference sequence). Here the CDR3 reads CRASLDWANYGYTF. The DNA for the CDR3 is TGCAGAGCTAGCTTAGACTGGGCAAACTATGGCTACACCTTC.

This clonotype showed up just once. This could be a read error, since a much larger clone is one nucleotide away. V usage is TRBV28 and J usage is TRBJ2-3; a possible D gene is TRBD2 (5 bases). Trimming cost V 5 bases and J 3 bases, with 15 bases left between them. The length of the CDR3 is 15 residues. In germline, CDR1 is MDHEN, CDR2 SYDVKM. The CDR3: CASSPRGLATDTQYF. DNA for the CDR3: TGTGCCAGCAGTCCACGAGGGTTAGCAACAGATACGCAGTATTTT.